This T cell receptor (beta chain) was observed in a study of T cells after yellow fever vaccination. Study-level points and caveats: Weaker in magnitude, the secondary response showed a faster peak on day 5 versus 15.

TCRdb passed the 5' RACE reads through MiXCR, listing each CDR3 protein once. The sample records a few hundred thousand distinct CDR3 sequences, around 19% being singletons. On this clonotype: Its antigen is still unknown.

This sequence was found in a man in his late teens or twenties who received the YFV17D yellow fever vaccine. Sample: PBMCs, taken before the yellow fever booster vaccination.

The CDR3 sequence: CASGEGGAAEAFF. For the CDR3, the DNA is TGTGCCAGCGGTGAGGGGGGGGCGGCTGAAGCTTTCTTT. The chain recombines TRBV6-5 with TRBJ1-1, with D perhaps TRBD1 (6 bases). V shed 8 bases and J shed 6 bases, with 16 bases lying between them. The CDR3 runs 13 residues. Germline lookup yields CDR1 MNHEY and CDR2 SVGAGI.